Below, one TCR beta chain is given with its context. Every donor was a Caucasian adult from Nashville, Tennessee. The unsorted samples took 85 million or so PBMCs to get genomic DNA. This record comes from a study of shared clonotypes between healthy human individuals. Clones were read by immunoSEQ multiplex PCR, and TCRdb kept only the in-frame ones, dropping some. The profile shows about 450,000 clones, roughly 85% of them singletons. This CDR3 has 19 amino acids. Germline V gives CDR1 ENHRY, CDR2 SYGVKD. The V and J ends lost 6 bases and 2 bases, in that order; junction bases with no gene match: 16.

The chain recombines TRBV10-3 with TRBJ2-5, with 12 nucleotides matching TRBD2. This TCR came from a middle-aged woman in good health. Some clones in this sample may be carry-over from other donors' samples. Sequenced input: PBMCs. The CDR3 bases are TGTGCCATCAGCCGGAAGGGACAGGGACTAGCGGGCAAACAAGAGACCCAGTACTTC. It encodes CAISRKGQGLAGKQETQYF.